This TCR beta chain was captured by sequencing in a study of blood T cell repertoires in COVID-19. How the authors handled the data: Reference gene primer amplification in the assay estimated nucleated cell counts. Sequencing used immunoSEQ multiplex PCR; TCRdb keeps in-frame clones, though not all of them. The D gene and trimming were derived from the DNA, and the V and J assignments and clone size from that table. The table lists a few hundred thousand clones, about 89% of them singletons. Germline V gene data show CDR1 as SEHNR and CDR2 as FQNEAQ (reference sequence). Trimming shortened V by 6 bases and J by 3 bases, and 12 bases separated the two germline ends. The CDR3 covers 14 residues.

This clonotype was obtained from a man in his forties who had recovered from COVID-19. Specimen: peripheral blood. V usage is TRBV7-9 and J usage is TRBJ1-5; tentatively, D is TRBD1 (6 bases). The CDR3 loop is CASSPSGDNQPQHF. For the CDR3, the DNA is TGTGCCAGCAGTCCCTCAGGGGACAATCAGCCCCAGCATTTT.